Following are 18 T cell receptor beta chains from one sample sequenced in a study of blood T cells in healthy people across ages. It was with a sample-barcoded 5' primer and a J-beta primer mix that a second PCR of roughly 7 to 12 cycles was run. TCRdb reprocessed the 5' RACE reads with MiXCR, giving one entry per CDR3 protein. The table lists around 1,500,000 distinct CDR3 sequences, 28% of them singletons. Material for sequencing was blood. Receptors originate from a woman in her twenties or thirties in good health.

On this clonotype itself: One end of the junction is discordant with germline, which a read error may explain. The chain carries TRBV4-1 and TRBJ2-1, with 15 bases matching TRBD2. Germline V gene sequence: CDR1 MGHRA, CDR2 YSYEKL. The CDR3 length is 15 residues. This CDR3 reads CASGQGLAGGAEQFF. CDR3 in DNA: TGCGCCAGCGGCCAGGGACTAGCGGGAGGCGCTGAGCAGTTCTTC.

The rearrangement uses TRBV20-1 and TRBJ2-3, with 8 bases aligning to TRBD2. Unmatched junction bases numbered 17, after V lost 4 bases and J lost 2 bases. The length of the CDR3 is 18 residues. Per germline, CDR1 DFQATT and CDR2 SNEGSKA (reference sequence). The CDR3 here is CSAKVAGSASRVTDTQYF. CDR3 sequence (DNA): TGCAGTGCTAAGGTAGCGGGGTCCGCCTCTCGGGTCACAGATACGCAGTATTTT.

The J gene is TRBJ2-7, the V gene TRBV6-6; possible D gene TRBD1, 5 bases. CDR3 length: 16 amino acids. With 0 bases removed from V and 1 base from J, the gap between germline ends came to 13 bases. CDR1 is MNHNY and CDR2 is SVGAGI in the germline V gene (reference sequence). The CDR3: CASSYSDSPTSYEQYF. DNA for the CDR3: TGTGCCAGCAGTTACTCCGACAGTCCCACGTCCTACGAGCAGTACTTC.

This sequence joins TRBV9 and TRBJ1-2; D gene ambiguous. The CDR3 spans 15 residues. Germline V lookup: CDR1 SGDLS, CDR2 YYNGEE. V lost 3 bases and J lost 4, with 16 bases in between. The DNA for the CDR3 is TGTGCCAGCAGCGGAGAGACCGCCAGAGCCTATGGCTACACCTTC. Its protein is CASSGETARAYGYTF. Using reference TRBV9 and TRBJ1-2 for the parts outside the CDR3, the full variable domain is DSGVTQTPKHLITATGQRVTLRCSPRSGDLSVYWYQQSLDQGLQFLIQYYNGEERAKGNILERFSAQQFPDLHSELNLSSLELGDSALYFCASSGETARAYGYTFGSGTRLTVV.

This clonotype was counted at least ten times. V and J are TRBV6-5 and TRBJ2-1; 9 bases are shared with TRBD2. The V gene end was trimmed by 6 bases and the J gene end by 2 bases; junction bases not matched to a gene: 8. This CDR3 comprises 16 residues. Germline V gene sequence: CDR1 MNHEY, CDR2 SVGAGI. This chain's CDR3 is CASSKLLAGAYNEQFF. The CDR3 region has the DNA TGTGCCAGCAGCAAGTTACTAGCGGGCGCCTACAATGAGCAGTTCTTC.

This clonotype was seen a few times. This may be a read error: a much more frequent sequence differs by one nucleotide. This chain connects TRBV12-3 or TRBV12-4 to TRBJ1-1, with a weak D call TRBD1 (6 bases). The CDR3 spans 13 residues. CDR3 sequence (DNA): TGTGCCAGCAGCAAAGGGGGGAACGCTGAAGCTTTCTTT. Amino acid sequence: CASSKGGNAEAFF.

The V call is TRBV20-1, the J call TRBJ1-2; 8 nucleotides line up with TRBD1. With 6 bases clipped from V and 4 bases from J, the junction kept 10 bases outside the gene matches. Germline V gene sequence: CDR1 DFQATT, CDR2 SNEGSKA (reference sequence). This CDR3 contains 14 residues. CDR3 loop: CSATSGGYGYGYTF. The DNA of the CDR3 is TGCAGTGCGACGTCAGGGGGCTACGGCTATGGCTACACCTTC.

This clonotype was detected many times. This sequence joins TRBV27 and TRBJ2-1; D is undetermined. The CDR3 extends over 15 amino acids. CDR1 is MNHEY, CDR2 SMNVEV, per germline (reference sequence). Trimming left V 3 bases short and J 7 bases short, with 16 bases between. CDR3 residues: CASSLNIEEINEQFF. In DNA form, the CDR3 reads TGTGCCAGCAGTTTGAATATAGAAGAAATAAATGAGCAGTTCTTC.

The gene calls are TRBV27 and TRBJ2-1; 8 positions agree with TRBD1. V lost 6 bases, J lost 13 bases, and 14 bases stayed unmatched. In germline, CDR1 is MNHEY, CDR2 SMNVEV (reference sequence). The CDR3 extends over 14 amino acids. The CDR3 DNA reads as TGTGCCAGCAGACCTAGGACAGGGAAAAACATTCAGTTCTTC. Protein sequence: CASRPRTGKNIQFF.

The chain carries TRBV7-2 and TRBJ2-1; D is uncertain. CDR1 SGHTA and CDR2 FQGNSA come from the germline V gene. Between the trimmed V and J ends, which lost 5 bases and 10 bases, there was a span of 15 bases. The CDR3 extends over 13 amino acids. This CDR3 is CASSPVVGSEQFF. The DNA of the CDR3 is TGTGCCAGCAGCCCTGTGGTCGGGTCGGAGCAGTTCTTC.

V gene TRBV29-1 combines with J gene TRBJ2-1; D is unresolved. The CDR3 loop spans 11 amino acids. Between the trimmed V and J ends, which lost 6 bases and 11 bases, there was a span of 14 bases. The germline V gene encodes CDR1 SQVTM and CDR2 ANQGSEA. The CDR3 DNA is TGCAGCGTGAAAGTGGCCGGCCAGCAGTTCTTC. Translating it yields CSVKVAGQQFF.

The count of this clonotype is one. The V call is TRBV20-1, the J call TRBJ2-1; 8 bases agree with TRBD2. Germline V gene lookup returns CDR1 DFQATT and CDR2 SNEGSKA (reference sequence). The CDR3 runs to 17 residues. V lost 0 bases to trimming and J lost 0 bases; unmatched junction nucleotides: 7. The CDR3 region has the DNA TGCAGTGCTAGAGACGCTTTCAGCGGGAGCTCCTACAATGAGCAGTTCTTC. Its protein is CSARDAFSGSSYNEQFF.

Of note for this clonotype: The CDR3 does not end in the conserved phenylalanine or tryptophan, so this is likely a read error. The V gene is TRBV20-1, the J gene TRBJ2-1; D is undetermined. Germline-derived CDR1 and CDR2 are DFQATT and SNEGSKA (reference sequence). The CDR3 is made up of 15 amino acids. The CDR3 spells CGARDWGSRGNEQFV. CDR3 in DNA: TGCGGTGCTAGAGATTGGGGTTCTCGTGGCAATGAGCAGTTCGTC.

The sample holds many counts of this clonotype. This sequence joins TRBV10-3 and TRBJ2-5; 7 bases map to TRBD2. CDR3 size: 13 residues. V lost 4 bases, J lost 4 bases, and 3 bases stayed unmatched. Germline V gives CDR1 ENHRY, CDR2 SYGVKD. The CDR3 loop is CAISAGRGETQYF. As DNA, the CDR3 is TGTGCCATCAGTGCGGGGAGGGGAGAGACCCAGTACTTC.

The rearrangement joins TRBV7-9 to TRBJ2-2; possibly TRBD2 for D (5 bases). CDR1 is SEHNR and CDR2 is FQNEAQ in the germline V gene (reference sequence). The CDR3 runs to 14 residues. The V gene lost 4 bases and the J gene lost 7 bases, with 13 bases spanning the gap. Here the CDR3 reads CASSSDAAGGELFF. CDR3 DNA: TGTGCCAGCAGCTCGGACGCGGCGGGCGGGGAGCTGTTTTTT.

CDR3 sequence reads: CASVLADVQYF. Written as DNA, the CDR3 is TGTGCCAGCGTGTTGGCAGATGTGCAGTATTTT. The gene calls are TRBV12-3 or TRBV12-4 and TRBJ2-3; D is uncertain. The CDR3 is made up of 11 amino acids. The V gene lost 8 bases and the J gene lost 11 bases, with 14 bases spanning the gap.

The V and J genes are TRBV27 and TRBJ2-1; D ambiguous. V lost 0 bases, J lost 13 bases, and 16 bases lay in between. CDR3 length: 14 residues. From germline, CDR1 is MNHEY and CDR2 SMNVEV (reference sequence). CDR3: CASSLSDRTETQFF. DNA for the CDR3: TGTGCCAGCAGTTTATCGGACCGTACGGAGACCCAGTTCTTC.

The genes are TRBV29-1 and TRBJ2-5, with D uncertain. Trimming left V 3 bases short and J 13 bases short, with 15 bases between. From germline, CDR1 is SQVTM and CDR2 ANQGSEA. The CDR3 has 11 amino acids. CDR3 sequence: CSVDTQTSRYF. The CDR3 coding sequence is TGCAGCGTTGATACCCAAACTTCACGGTACTTC.